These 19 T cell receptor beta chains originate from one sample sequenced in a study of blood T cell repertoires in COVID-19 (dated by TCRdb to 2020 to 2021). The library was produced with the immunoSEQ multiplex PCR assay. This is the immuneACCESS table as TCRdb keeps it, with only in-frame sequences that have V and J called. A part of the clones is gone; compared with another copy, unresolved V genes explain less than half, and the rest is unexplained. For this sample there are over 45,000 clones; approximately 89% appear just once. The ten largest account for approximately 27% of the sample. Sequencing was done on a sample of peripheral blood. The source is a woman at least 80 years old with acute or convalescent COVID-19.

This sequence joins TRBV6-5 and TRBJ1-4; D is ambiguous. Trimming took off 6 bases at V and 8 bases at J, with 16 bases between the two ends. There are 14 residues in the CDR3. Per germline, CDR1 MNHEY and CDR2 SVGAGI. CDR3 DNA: TGTGCCAGCAGGGGCGACCCGGCGGGAGAAAAACTGTTTTTT. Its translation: CASRGDPAGEKLFF.

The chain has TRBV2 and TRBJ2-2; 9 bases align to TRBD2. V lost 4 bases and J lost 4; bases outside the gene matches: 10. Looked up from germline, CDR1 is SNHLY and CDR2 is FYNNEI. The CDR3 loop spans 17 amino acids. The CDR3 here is CASSADGLARGTGELFF. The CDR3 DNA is TGTGCCAGCAGTGCCGATGGACTAGCGCGTGGCACCGGGGAGCTGTTTTTT.

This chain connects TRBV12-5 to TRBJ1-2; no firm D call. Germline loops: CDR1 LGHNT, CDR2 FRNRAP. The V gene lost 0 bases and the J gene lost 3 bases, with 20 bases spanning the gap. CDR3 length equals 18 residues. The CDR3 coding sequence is TGTGCTAGTGGTTTGGTATTTTTCCCAAAACGAGGAGACTATGGCTACACCTTC. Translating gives CASGLVFFPKRGDYGYTF.

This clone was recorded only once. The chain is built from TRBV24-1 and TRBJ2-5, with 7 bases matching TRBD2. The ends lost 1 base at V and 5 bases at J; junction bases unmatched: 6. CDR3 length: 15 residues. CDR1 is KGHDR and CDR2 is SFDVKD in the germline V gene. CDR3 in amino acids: CATSDFAGTKETQYF. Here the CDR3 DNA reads TGTGCCACCAGTGATTTTGCAGGGACTAAGGAGACCCAGTACTTC.

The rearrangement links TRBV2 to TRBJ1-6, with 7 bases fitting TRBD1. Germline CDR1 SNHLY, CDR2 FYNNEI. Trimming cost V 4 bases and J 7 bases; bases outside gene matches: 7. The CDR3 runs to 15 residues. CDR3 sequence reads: CASSVRGRENSPLHF. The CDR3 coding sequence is TGTGCCAGCAGTGTTAGGGGGCGGGAAAATTCACCCCTCCACTTT.

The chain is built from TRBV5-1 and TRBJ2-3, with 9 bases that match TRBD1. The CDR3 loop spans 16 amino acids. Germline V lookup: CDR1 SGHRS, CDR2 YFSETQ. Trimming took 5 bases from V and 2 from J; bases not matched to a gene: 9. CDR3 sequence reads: CASRSYRTGATDTQYF. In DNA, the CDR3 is TGCGCCAGCAGAAGTTACCGGACAGGGGCCACAGATACGCAGTATTTT.

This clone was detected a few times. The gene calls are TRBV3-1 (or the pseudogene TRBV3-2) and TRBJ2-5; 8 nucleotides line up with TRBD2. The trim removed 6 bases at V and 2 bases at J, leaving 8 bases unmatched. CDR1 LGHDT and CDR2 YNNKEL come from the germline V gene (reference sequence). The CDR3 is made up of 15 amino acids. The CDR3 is CASSKPGLGQETQYF. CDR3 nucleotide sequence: TGTGCCAGCAGTAAACCGGGACTAGGGCAAGAGACCCAGTACTTC.

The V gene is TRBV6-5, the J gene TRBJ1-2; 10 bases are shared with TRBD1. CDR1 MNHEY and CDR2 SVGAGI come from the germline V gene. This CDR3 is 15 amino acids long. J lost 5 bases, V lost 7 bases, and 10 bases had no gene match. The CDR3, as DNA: TGTGCCAGCAAGACAGGGGGCGCGGTATGGTATGGCTACACCTTC. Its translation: CASKTGGAVWYGYTF.

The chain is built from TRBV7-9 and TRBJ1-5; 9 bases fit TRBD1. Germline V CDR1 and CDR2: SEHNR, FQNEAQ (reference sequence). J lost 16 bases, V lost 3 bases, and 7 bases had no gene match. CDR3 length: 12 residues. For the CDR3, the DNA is TGTGCCAGCAGCTTCCTTCCGGGACAGGGACATTTT. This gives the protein CASSFLPGQGHF.

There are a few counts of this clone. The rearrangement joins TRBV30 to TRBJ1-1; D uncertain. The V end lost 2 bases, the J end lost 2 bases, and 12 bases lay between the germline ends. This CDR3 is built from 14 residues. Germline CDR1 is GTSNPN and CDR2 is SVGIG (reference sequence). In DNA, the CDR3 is TGTGCCTGGAGTCAGGATGCTGGTAACACTGAAGCTTTCTTT. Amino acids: CAWSQDAGNTEAFF.

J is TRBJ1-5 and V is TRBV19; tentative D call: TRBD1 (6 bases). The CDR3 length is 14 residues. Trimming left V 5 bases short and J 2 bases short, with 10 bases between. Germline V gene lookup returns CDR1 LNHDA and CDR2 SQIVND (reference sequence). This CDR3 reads CASSPTGRNQPQHF. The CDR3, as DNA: TGTGCCAGTAGTCCTACAGGGCGCAATCAGCCCCAGCATTTT.

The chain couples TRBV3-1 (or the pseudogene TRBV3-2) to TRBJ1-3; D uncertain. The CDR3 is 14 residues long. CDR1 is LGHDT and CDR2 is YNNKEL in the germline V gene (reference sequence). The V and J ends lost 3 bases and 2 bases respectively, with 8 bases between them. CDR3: CASSQGGTGNTIYF. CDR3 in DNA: TGTGCCAGCAGCCAGGGAGGAACTGGAAACACCATATATTTT.

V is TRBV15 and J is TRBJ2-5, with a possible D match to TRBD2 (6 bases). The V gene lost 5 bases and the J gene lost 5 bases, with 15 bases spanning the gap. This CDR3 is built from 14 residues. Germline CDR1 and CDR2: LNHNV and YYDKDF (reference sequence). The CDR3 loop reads CATSRRAQGETQYF. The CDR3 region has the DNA TGTGCCACCAGCCGGAGGGCTCAGGGTGAGACCCAGTACTTC.

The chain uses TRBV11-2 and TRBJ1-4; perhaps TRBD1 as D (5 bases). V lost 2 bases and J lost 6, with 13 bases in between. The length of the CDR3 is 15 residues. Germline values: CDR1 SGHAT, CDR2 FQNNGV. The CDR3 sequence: CASSLLGGSDEKLFF. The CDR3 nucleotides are TGTGCCAGCAGCTTATTGGGGGGGTCGGATGAAAAACTGTTTTTT.

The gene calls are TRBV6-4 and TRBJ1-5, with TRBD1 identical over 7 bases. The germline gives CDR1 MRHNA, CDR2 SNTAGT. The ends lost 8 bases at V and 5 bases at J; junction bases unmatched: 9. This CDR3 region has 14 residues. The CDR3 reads CASLHRGPHQPQHF. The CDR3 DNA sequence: TGTGCCAGCCTGCACAGGGGCCCCCATCAGCCCCAGCATTTT.

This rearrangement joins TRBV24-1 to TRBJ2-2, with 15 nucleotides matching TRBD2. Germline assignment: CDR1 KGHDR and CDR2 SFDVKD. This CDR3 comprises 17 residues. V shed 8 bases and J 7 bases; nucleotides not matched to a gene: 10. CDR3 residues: CATTGTSGGPDYGELFF. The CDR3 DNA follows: TGTGCCACCACTGGGACTAGCGGGGGGCCAGACTACGGGGAGCTGTTTTTT.

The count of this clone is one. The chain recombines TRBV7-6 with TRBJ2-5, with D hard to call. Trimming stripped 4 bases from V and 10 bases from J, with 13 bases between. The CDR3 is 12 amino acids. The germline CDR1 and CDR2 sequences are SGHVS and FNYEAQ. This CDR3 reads CASSSTAIDQYF. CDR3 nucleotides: TGTGCCAGCAGCTCCACAGCCATAGACCAGTACTTC.

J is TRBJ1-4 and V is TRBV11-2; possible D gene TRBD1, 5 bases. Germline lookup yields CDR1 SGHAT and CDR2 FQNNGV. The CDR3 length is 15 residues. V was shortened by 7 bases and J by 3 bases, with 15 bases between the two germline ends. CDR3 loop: CASNHGGGSNEKLFF. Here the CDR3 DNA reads TGTGCCAGCAACCACGGGGGGGGTTCTAATGAAAAACTGTTTTTT.

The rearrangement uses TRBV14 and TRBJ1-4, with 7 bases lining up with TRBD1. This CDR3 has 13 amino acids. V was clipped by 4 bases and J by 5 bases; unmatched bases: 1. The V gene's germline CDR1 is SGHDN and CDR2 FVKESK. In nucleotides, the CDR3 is TGTGCCAGCAGCCGGGGACAGAATGAAAAACTGTTTTTT. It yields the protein CASSRGQNEKLFF.